In its sample, the clone carrying this TCR beta chain was seen a few times. One entry per CDR3 protein, called by TCRdb with MiXCR from the 5' RACE reads. The data contain about 340,000 distinct CDR3 sequences, about 12% of them singletons. The data are from a study of T cells after yellow fever vaccination. Study background: SMART-Seq v4 Ultra Low Input handled preparation of low-cell-number fractions.

Germline lookup yields CDR1 LGHDT and CDR2 YNNKEL (reference sequence). V shed 4 bases, J shed 7 bases, and the junction held 3 bases outside the gene matches. The CDR3 is 13 amino acids. The origin of this receptor is a man between 18 and 29 years old who received the YFV17D yellow fever vaccine. V gene TRBV3-1 combines with J gene TRBJ2-2, with TRBD2 identical over 7 bases. The material was CD4+ T cells sorted from PBMCs, obtained 15 days after the yellow fever booster vaccination. CDR3 sequence: CASSRGGYGELFF. In nucleotides, the CDR3 is TGTGCCAGCAGCCGGGGGGGGTACGGGGAGCTGTTTTTT.